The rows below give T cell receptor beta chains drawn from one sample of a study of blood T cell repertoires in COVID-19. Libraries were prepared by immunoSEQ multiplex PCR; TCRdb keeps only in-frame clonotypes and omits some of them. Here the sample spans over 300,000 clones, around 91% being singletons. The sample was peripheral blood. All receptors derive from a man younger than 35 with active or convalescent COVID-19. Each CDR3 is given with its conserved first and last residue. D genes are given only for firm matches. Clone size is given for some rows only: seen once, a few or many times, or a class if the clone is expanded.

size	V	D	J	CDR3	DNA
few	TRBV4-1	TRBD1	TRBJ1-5	CASSQVSGGRNQPQHF	TGCGCCAGCAGCCAAGTCTCAGGGGGAAGGAATCAGCCCCAGCATTTT
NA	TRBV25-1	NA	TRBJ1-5	CASSEWNGGSQHF	TGTGCCAGCAGTGAATGGAACGGCGGGTCCCAGCATTTT
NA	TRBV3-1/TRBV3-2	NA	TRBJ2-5	CASSQNGVAQYF	TGTGCCAGCAGCCAGAACGGGGTGGCCCAGTACTTC
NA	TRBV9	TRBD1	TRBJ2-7	CASSVRPGGKNEQYF	TGTGCCAGCAGCGTAAGGCCAGGGGGCAAAAACGAGCAGTACTTC
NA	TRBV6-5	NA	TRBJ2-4	CASSYSAGAKNIQYF	TGTGCCAGCAGTTACTCCGCGGGGGCCAAAAACATTCAGTACTTC
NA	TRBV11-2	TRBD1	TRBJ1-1	CASSLLPGQGFPEAFF	TGTGCCAGCAGCTTACTTCCGGGACAGGGGTTTCCTGAAGCTTTCTTT
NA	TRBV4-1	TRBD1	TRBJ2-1	CASSQGGQGANEQFF	TGCGCCAGCAGCCAAGGCGGACAGGGTGCGAATGAGCAGTTCTTC
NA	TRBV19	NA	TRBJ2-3	CASSILPATTSSDTQYF	TGTGCCAGTAGTATCCTTCCGGCCACTACTAGTTCAGATACGCAGTATTTT
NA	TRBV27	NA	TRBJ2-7	CASSLSLRVSYEQYF	TGTGCCAGCAGTTTATCACTACGGGTCTCCTACGAGCAGTACTTC
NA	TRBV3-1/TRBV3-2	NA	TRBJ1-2	CASSRARYFGYTF	TGTGCCAGCAGCCGAGCCAGGTATTTTGGCTACACCTTC
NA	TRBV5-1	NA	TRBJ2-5	CASSPRGETQYF	TGCGCCAGCAGCCCCAGGGGTGAGACCCAGTACTTC
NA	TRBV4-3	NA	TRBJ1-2	CASSQDLSYGYTF	TGCGCCAGCAGCCAAGATCTCAGCTATGGCTACACCTTC
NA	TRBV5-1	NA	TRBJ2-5	CASGDQGRGETQYF	TGCGCCAGCGGAGATCAGGGGCGAGGAGAGACCCAGTACTTC
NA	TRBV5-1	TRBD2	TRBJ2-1	CASSIGLAGGDEQFF	TGCGCCAGCAGCATTGGCCTAGCGGGAGGGGATGAGCAGTTCTTC
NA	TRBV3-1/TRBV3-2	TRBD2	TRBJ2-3	CASSRAGVSTDTQYF	TGTGCCAGCAGCCGAGCGGGGGTGAGCACAGATACGCAGTATTTT
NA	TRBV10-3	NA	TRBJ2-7	CAISDLGGTTYEQYF	TGTGCCATCAGTGACTTAGGGGGAACCACCTACGAGCAGTACTTC
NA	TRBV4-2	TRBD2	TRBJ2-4	CASSQGTSGTVAKNIQYF	TGTGCCAGCAGCCAAGGGACTAGCGGGACCGTAGCCAAAAACATTCAGTACTTC
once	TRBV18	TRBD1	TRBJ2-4	CASSPDRENIQYF	TGTGCCAGCTCACCAGACAGGGAGAACATTCAGTACTTC
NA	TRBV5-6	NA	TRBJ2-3	CASSLGTLYTDTQYF	TGTGCCAGCAGCTTGGGGACTCTTTACACAGATACGCAGTATTTT
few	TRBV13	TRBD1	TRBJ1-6	CASSYVRDRGNNSPLHF	TGTGCCAGCAGCTATGTCCGGGACAGGGGAAATAATTCACCCCTCCACTTT
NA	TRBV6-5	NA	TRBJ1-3	CASRPTGRSGNTIYF	TGTGCCAGCAGGCCCACAGGGCGCTCTGGAAACACCATATATTTT
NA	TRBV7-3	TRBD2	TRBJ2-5	CASSLASGGEETQYF	TGTGCCAGCAGCTTAGCTTCCGGGGGGGAAGAGACCCAGTACTTC
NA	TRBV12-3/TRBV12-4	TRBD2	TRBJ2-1	CASTKLAGGPGFF	TGTGCCAGCACCAAACTAGCGGGGGGGCCTGGATTCTTC
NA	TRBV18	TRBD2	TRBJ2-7	CASSPPGTSVPNEQYF	TGTGCCAGCTCACCACCCGGGACTAGCGTCCCCAACGAGCAGTACTTC
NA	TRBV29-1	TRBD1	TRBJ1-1	CSVGDRGRGTEAFF	TGCAGCGTGGGGGACAGGGGCAGAGGGACTGAAGCTTTCTTT
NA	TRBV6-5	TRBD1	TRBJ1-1	CASSRGRTEAFF	TGTGCCAGCAGCAGGGGGCGCACTGAAGCTTTCTTT
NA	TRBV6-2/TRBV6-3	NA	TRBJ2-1	CASSTGTYYNEQFF	TGTGCCAGCAGCACCGGGACTTACTACAATGAGCAGTTCTTC
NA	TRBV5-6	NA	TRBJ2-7	CASSLFAGSSYEQYF	TGTGCCAGCAGCTTGTTTGCGGGGAGCTCCTACGAGCAGTACTTC
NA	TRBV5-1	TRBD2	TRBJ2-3	CASSPGTSMSTDTQYF	TGCGCCAGCAGCCCCGGGACTAGTATGAGCACAGATACGCAGTATTTT
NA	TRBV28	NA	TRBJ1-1	CASSSRREAFF	TGTGCCAGCAGTTCCCGGCGGGAAGCTTTCTTT
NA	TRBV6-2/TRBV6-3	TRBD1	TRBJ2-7	CASSSHTGTVVYEQYF	TGTGCCAGCAGTTCACACACCGGGACAGTTGTCTACGAGCAGTACTTC
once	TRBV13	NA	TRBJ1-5	CASSRQSSWAANQPQHF	TGTGCCAGCAGCCGACAGAGTTCCTGGGCAGCCAATCAGCCCCAGCATTTT
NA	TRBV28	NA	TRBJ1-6	CASSSGGEGRGSPLHF	TGTGCCAGCAGCTCCGGGGGGGAGGGCCGTGGTTCACCCCTCCACTTT
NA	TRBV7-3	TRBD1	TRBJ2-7	CASSPGQGYEQYF	TGTGCCAGCAGCCCGGGACAGGGCTACGAGCAGTACTTC
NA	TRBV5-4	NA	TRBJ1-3	CASSPARGSGNTIYF	TGTGCCAGCAGCCCCGCGCGGGGGTCTGGAAACACCATATATTTT
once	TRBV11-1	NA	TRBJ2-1	CASSSSVLRESFEQFF	TGTGCCAGCAGCTCCTCGGTTCTACGGGAGTCGTTTGAGCAGTTCTTC
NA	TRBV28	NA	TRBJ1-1	CASFRELKAFF	TGTGCCAGCTTCAGGGAACTTAAAGCTTTCTTT
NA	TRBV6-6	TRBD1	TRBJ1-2	CATTRGQGDYGYTF	TGTGCCACCACCAGGGGACAGGGGGACTATGGCTACACCTTC
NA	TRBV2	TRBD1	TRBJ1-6	CASSTGGAPGRSYNSPLHF	TGTGCCAGCAGCACAGGGGGGGCCCCAGGCCGTTCCTATAATTCACCCCTCCACTTT
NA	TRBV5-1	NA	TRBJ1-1	CASRTGIMNTEAFF	TGCGCCAGCAGAACAGGGATCATGAACACTGAAGCTTTCTTT
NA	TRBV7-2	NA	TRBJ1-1	CASSPDRKAFF	TGTGCCAGCAGCCCGGACAGAAAAGCTTTCTTT
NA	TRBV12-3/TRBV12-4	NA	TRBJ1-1	CASSLKPRLEAFF	TGTGCCAGCAGTTTGAAGCCCAGGCTGGAAGCTTTCTTT
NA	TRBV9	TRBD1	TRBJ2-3	CASRRFPGQDGTDTQYF	TGTGCCAGCAGACGGTTTCCGGGACAGGATGGCACAGATACGCAGTATTTT
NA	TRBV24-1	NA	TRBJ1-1	CATSEGHAASPNTEAFF	TGTGCCACCAGTGAGGGGCACGCGGCCAGCCCGAACACTGAAGCTTTCTTT
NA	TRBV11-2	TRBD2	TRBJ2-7	CASSLVAGPSLEQYF	TGTGCCAGCAGCTTAGTAGCGGGCCCGTCTCTCGAGCAGTACTTC
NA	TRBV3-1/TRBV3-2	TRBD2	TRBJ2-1	CASSQDPTSGNNEQFF	TGTGCCAGCAGCCAAGATCCGACTAGCGGGAACAATGAGCAGTTCTTC
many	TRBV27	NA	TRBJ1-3	CASSFTAGSTIYF	TGTGCCAGCAGTTTCACCGCAGGCAGCACCATATATTTT
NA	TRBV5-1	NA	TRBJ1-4	CASSGGAPNEKLFF	TGCGCCAGCAGCGGAGGGGCGCCTAATGAAAAACTGTTTTTT
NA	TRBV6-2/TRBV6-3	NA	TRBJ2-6	CASSYLEGRPSGANVLTF	TGTGCCAGCAGTTACTTGGAGGGGCGCCCCTCTGGGGCCAACGTCCTGACTTTC
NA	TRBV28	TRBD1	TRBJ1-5	CASGVGGFGNQPQHF	TGTGCCAGCGGAGTAGGGGGCTTCGGCAATCAGCCCCAGCATTTT
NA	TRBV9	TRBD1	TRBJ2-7	CASSVVATPGQGVYEQYF	TGTGCCAGCAGCGTCGTAGCGACCCCTGGACAGGGGGTCTACGAGCAGTACTTC
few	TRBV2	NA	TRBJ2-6	CASSVHIRSLGSGANVLTF	TGTGCCAGCAGTGTGCACATTCGGTCCTTGGGCTCTGGGGCCAACGTGCTGACTTTC
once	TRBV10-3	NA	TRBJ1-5	CAISESNRGEGQPQHF	TGTGCCATCAGTGAGTCGAATCGGGGGGAGGGACAGCCCCAGCATTTT
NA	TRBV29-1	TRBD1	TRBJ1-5	CSERGQGHQPQHF	TGCAGCGAAAGAGGACAGGGACATCAGCCCCAGCATTTT